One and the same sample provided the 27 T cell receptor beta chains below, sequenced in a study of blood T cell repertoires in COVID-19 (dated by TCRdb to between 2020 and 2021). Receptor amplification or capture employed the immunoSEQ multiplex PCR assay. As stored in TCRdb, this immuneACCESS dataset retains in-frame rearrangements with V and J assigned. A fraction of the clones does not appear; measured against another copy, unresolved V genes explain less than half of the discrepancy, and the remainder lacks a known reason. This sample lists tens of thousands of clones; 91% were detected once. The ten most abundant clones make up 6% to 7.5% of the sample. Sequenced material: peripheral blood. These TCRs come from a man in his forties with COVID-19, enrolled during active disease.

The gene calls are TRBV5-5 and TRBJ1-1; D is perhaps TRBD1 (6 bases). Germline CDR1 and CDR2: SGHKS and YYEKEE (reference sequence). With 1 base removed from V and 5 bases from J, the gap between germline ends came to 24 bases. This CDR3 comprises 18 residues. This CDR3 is CASSLIAGGAGIITEAFF. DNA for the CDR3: TGTGCCAGCAGCTTGATCGCCGGGGGGGCCGGAATTATAACTGAAGCTTTCTTT. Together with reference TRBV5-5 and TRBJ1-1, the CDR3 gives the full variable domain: DAGVTQSPTHLIKTRGQQVTLRCSPISGHKSVSWYQQVLGQGPQFIFQYYEKEERGRGNFPDRFSARQFPNYSSELNVNALLLGDSALYLCASSLIAGGAGIITEAFFGQGTRLTVV.

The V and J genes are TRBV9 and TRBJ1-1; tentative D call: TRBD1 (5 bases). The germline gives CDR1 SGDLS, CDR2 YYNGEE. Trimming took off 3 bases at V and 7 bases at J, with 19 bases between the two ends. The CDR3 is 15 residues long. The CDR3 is CASSARDGESGEAFF. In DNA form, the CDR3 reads TGTGCCAGCAGCGCGCGGGACGGTGAGTCAGGTGAAGCTTTCTTT.

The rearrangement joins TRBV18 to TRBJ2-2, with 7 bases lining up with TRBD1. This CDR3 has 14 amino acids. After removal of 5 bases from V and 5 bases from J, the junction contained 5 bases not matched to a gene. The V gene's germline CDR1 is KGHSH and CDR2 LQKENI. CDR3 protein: CASSKGAETGELFF. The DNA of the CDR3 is TGTGCCAGCTCAAAGGGGGCTGAAACCGGGGAGCTGTTTTTT.

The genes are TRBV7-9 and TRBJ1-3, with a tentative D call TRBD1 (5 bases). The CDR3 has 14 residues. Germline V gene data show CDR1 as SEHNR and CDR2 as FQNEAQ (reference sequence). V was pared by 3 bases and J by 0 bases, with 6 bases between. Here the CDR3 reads CASSFTGSGNTIYF. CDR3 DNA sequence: TGTGCCAGCAGCTTCACAGGCTCTGGAAACACCATATATTTT.

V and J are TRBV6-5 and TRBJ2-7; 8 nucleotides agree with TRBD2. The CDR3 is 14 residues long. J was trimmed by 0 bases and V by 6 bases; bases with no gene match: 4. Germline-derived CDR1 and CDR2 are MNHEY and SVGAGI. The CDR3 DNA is TGTGCCAGCAGACTAGCGGACTTCTCCTACGAGCAGTACTTC. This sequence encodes CASRLADFSYEQYF.

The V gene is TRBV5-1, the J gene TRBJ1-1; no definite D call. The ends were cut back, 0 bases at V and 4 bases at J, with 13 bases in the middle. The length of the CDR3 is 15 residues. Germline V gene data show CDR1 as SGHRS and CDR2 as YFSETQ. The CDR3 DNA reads TGCGCCAGCAGCTTGGAACGGAACGGGGTCACTGAAGCTTTCTTT. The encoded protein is CASSLERNGVTEAFF.

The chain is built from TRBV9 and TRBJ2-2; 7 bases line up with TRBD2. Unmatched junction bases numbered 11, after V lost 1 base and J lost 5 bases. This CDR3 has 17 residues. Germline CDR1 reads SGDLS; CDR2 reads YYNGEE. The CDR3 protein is CASSVTSGGGKTGELFF. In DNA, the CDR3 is TGTGCCAGCAGCGTAACTTCGGGCGGGGGAAAGACCGGGGAGCTGTTTTTT. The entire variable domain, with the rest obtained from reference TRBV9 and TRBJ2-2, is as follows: DSGVTQTPKHLITATGQRVTLRCSPRSGDLSVYWYQQSLDQGLQFLIQYYNGEERAKGNILERFSAQQFPDLHSELNLSSLELGDSALYFCASSVTSGGGKTGELFFGEGSRLTVL.

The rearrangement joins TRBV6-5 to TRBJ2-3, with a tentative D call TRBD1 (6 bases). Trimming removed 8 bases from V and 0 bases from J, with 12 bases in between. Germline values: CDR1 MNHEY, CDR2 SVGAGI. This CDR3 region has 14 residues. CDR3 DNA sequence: TGTGCCAGCTCGAGGACAGCTAGCACAGATACGCAGTATTTT. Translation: CASSRTASTDTQYF.

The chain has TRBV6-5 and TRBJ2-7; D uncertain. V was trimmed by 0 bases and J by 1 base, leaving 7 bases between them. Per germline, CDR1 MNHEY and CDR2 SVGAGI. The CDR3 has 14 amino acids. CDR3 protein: CASSYSADSYEQYF. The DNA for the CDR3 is TGTGCCAGCAGTTACTCGGCGGATTCCTACGAGCAGTACTTC.

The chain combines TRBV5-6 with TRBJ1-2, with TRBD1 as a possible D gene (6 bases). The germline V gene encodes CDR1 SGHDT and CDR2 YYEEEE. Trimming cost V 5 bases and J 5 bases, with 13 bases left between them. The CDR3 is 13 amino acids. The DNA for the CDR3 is TGTGCCAGCAGTATTGGGGGCAGGTATGGCTACACCTTC. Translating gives CASSIGGRYGYTF. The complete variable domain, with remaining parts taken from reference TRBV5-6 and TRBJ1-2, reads DAGVTQSPTHLIKTRGQQVTLRCSPKSGHDTVSWYQQALGQGPQFIFQYYEEEERQRGNFPDRFSGHQFPNYSSELNVNALLLGDSALYLCASSIGGRYGYTFGSGTRLTVV.

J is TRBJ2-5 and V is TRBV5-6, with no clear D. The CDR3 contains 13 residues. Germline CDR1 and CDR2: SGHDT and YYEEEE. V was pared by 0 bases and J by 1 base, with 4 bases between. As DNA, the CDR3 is TGTGCCAGCAGCTTGGGCAGCCAAGAGACCCAGTACTTC. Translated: CASSLGSQETQYF. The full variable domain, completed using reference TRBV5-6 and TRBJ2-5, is DAGVTQSPTHLIKTRGQQVTLRCSPKSGHDTVSWYQQALGQGPQFIFQYYEEEERQRGNFPDRFSGHQFPNYSSELNVNALLLGDSALYLCASSLGSQETQYFGPGTRLLVL.

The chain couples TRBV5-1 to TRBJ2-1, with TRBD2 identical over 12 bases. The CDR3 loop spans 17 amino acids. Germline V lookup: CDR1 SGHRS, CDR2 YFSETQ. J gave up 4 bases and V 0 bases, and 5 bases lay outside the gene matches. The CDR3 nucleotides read TGCGCCAGCAGCTTGGGACTAGCGGGGGCCAGATACAATGAGCAGTTCTTC. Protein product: CASSLGLAGARYNEQFF.

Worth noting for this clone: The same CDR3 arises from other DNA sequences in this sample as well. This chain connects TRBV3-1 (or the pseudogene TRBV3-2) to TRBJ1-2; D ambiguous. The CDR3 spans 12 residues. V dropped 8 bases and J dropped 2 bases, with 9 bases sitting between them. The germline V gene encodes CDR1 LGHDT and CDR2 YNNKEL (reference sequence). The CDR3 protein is CASGRGNYGYTF. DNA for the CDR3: TGTGCCAGCGGGCGCGGGAACTATGGCTACACCTTC.

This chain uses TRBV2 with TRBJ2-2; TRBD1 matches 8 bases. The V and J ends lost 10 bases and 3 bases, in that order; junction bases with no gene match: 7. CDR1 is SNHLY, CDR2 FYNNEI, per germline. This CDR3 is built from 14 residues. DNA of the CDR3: TGTGCCACCGGCAGGGGGCAAGACACCGGGGAGCTGTTTTTT. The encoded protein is CATGRGQDTGELFF.

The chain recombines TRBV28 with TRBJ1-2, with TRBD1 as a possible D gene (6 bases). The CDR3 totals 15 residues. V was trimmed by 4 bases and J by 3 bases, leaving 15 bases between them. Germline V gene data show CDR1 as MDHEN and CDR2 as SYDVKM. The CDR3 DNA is TGTGCCAGCAGTTCGACAGGTTCACTTGACTATGGCTACACCTTC. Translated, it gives CASSSTGSLDYGYTF.

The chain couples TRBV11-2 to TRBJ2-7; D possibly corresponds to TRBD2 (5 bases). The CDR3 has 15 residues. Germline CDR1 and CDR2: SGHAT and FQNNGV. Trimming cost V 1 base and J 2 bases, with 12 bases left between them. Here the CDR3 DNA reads TGTGCCAGCAGCTTAGGGGGAGTTATCACCTACGAGCAGTACTTC. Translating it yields CASSLGGVITYEQYF.

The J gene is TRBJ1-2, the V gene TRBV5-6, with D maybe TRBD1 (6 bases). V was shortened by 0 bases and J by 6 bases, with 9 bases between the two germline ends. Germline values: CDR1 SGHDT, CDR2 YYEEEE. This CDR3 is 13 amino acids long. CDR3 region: CASSLGAGDGYTF. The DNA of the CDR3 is TGTGCCAGCAGCTTGGGGGCAGGGGATGGCTACACCTTC.

The CDR3 sequence is CASSQRNWGQVKNTGELFF. CDR3 in DNA: TGCGCCAGCAGCCAAAGAAATTGGGGGCAGGTAAAGAACACCGGGGAGCTGTTTTTT. The V gene is TRBV4-1, the J gene TRBJ2-2, with D perhaps matching TRBD1 (6 bases). The germline gives CDR1 MGHRA, CDR2 YSYEKL. V was shortened by 2 bases and J by 1 base, with 20 bases between the two germline ends. The CDR3 loop spans 19 amino acids.

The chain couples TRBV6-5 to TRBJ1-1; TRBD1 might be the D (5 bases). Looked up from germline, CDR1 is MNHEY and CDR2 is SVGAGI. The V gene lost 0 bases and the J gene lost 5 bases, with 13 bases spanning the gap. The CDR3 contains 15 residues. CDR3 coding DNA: TGTGCCAGCAGTTACTCGTATAGGGGTGAAACTGAAGCTTTCTTT. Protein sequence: CASSYSYRGETEAFF.

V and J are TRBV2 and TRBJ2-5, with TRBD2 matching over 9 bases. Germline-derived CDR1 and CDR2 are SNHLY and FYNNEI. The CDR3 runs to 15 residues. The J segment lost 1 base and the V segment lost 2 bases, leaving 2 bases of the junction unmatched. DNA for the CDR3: TGTGCCAGCAGTGAAAAGCGGGGGGTCCAAGAGACCCAGTACTTC. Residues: CASSEKRGVQETQYF.

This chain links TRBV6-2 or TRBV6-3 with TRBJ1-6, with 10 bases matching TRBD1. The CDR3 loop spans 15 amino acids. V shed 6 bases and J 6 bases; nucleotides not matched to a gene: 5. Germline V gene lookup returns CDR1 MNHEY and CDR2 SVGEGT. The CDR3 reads CASSRDRGLNSPLHF. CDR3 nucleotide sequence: TGTGCCAGCAGCCGGGACAGGGGCCTTAATTCACCCCTCCACTTT.

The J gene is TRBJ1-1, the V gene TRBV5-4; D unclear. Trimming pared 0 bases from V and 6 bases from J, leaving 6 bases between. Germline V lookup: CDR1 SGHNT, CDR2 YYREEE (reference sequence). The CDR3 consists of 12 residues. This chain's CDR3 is CASSLGGPEAFF. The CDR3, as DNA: TGTGCCAGCAGCTTGGGAGGGCCTGAAGCTTTCTTT.

CDR3 sequence reads: CASKEGGGTDTEAFF. The CDR3 nucleotides are TGTGCCAGCAAAGAGGGCGGGGGGACGGACACTGAAGCTTTCTTT. V is TRBV2 and J is TRBJ1-1; D might be TRBD1 (5 bases). This CDR3 region has 15 residues. Germline CDR1 reads SNHLY; CDR2 reads FYNNEI. Trimming took 7 bases from V and 3 from J, leaving 18 bases between them. Variable domain in full (rest from reference TRBV2 and TRBJ1-1): EPEVTQTPSHQVTQMGQEVILRCVPISNHLYFYWYRQILGQKVEFLVSFYNNEISEKSEIFDDQFSVERPDGSNFTLKIRSTKLEDSAMYFCASKEGGGTDTEAFFGQGTRLTVV.

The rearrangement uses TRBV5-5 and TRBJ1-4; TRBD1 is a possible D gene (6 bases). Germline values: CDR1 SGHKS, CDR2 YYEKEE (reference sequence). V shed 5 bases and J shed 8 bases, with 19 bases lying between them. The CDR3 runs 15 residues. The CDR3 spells CASRLSGHPVEKLFF. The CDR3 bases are TGTGCCAGCAGGCTTTCGGGACACCCGGTAGAAAAACTGTTTTTT.

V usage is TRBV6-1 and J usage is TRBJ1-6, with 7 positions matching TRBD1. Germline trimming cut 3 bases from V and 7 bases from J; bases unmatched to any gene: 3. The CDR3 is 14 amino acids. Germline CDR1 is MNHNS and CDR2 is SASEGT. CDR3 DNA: TGTGCCAGCAGTGAGTCGACAGGGAATTCACCCCTCCACTTT. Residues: CASSESTGNSPLHF.

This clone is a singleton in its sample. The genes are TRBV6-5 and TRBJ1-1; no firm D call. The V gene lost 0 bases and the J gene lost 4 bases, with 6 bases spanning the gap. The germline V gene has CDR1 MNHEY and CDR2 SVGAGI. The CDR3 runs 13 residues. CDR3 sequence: CASSYSRVTEAFF. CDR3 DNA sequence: TGTGCCAGCAGTTACTCACGGGTCACTGAAGCTTTCTTT.

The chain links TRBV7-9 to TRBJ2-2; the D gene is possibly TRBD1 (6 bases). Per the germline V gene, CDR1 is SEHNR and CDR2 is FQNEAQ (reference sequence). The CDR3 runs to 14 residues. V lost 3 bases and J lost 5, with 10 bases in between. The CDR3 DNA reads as TGTGCCAGCAGCTTGGCAGGGGATACCGGGGAGCTGTTTTTT. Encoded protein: CASSLAGDTGELFF.